The TCR beta chain under discussion was sequenced for a study of shared clonotypes between healthy human individuals. V dropped 0 bases and J dropped 9 bases, with 23 bases sitting between them. Germline CDR1 LNHNV, CDR2 YYDKDF (reference sequence). The CDR3 is 17 residues long. CD45RO-negative CD8 cells positively selected for CCR7 made up the naive population, which excluded terminally differentiated effector memory CD45RA+ cells. The method was immunoSEQ multiplex PCR; TCRdb's version includes in-frame clones alone and lacks a portion of them. The table records approximately 2,000,000 clones, around 95% of them present only once.

The sample was naive CD8+ T cells from PBMCs. V is TRBV15 and J is TRBJ1-2, with D uncertain. This TCR was sampled from a man aged 18-30 years in good health. Some clones in this sample may be carry-over from other donors' samples. CDR3 DNA sequence: TGTGCCACCAGCAGAGATACGGGAGCGCCGCCTCTAATGAGCTACACCTTC. The encoded protein is CATSRDTGAPPLMSYTF.